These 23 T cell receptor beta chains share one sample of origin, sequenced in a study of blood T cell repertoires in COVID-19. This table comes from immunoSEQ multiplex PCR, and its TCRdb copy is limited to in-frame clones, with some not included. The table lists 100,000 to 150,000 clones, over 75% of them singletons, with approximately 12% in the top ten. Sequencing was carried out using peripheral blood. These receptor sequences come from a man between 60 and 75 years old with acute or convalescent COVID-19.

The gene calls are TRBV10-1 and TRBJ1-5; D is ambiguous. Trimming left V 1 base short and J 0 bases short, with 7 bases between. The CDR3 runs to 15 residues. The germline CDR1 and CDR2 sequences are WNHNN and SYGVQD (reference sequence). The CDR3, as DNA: TGCGCCAGCAGTGAGTGTCGAGATAGCAATCAGCCCCAGCATTTT. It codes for CASSECRDSNQPQHF.

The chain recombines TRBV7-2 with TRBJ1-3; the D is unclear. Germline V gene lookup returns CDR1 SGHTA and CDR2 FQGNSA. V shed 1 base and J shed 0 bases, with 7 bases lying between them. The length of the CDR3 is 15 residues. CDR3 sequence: CASSLDRSSGNTIYF. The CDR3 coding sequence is TGTGCCAGCAGCTTAGATAGGAGCTCTGGAAACACCATATATTTT.

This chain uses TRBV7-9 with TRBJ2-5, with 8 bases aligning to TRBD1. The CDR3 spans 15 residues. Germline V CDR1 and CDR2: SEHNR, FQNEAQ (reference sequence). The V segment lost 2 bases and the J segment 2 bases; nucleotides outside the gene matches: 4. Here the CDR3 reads CASSLSWTGQETQYF. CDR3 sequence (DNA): TGTGCCAGCAGCTTAAGCTGGACAGGGCAAGAGACCCAGTACTTC.

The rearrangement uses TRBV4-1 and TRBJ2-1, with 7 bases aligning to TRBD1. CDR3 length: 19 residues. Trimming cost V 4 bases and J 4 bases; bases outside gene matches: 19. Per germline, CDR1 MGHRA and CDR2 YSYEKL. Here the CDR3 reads CASSRPPLMTGKFYNEQFF. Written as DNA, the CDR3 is TGCGCCAGCAGCCGACCTCCCCTCATGACAGGGAAATTTTACAATGAGCAGTTCTTC.

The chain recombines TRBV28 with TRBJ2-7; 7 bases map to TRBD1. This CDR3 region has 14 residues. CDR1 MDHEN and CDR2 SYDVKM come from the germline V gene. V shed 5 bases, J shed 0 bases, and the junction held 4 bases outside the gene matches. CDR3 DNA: TGTGCCAGCAGTACACAGGGGTTCTCCTACGAGCAGTACTTC. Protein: CASSTQGFSYEQYF. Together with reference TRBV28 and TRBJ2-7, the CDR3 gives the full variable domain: DVKVTQSSRYLVKRTGEKVFLECVQDMDHENMFWYRQDPGLGLRLIYFSYDVKMKEKGDIPEGYSVSREKKERFSLILESASTNQTSMYLCASSTQGFSYEQYFGPGTRLTVT.

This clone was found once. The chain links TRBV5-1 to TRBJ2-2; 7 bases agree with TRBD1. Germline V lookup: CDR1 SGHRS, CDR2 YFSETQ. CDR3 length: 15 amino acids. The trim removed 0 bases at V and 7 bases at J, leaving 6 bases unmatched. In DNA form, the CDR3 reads TGCGCCAGCAGCTTGGCGTTGACAGGGAACGGGGAGCTGTTTTTT. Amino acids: CASSLALTGNGELFF.

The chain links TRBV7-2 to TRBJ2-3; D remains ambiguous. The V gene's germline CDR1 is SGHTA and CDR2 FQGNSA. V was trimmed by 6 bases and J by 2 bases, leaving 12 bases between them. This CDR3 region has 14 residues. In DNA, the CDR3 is TGTGCCAGCAGGCTTCCCCAGATCACAGATACGCAGTATTTT. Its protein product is CASRLPQITDTQYF.

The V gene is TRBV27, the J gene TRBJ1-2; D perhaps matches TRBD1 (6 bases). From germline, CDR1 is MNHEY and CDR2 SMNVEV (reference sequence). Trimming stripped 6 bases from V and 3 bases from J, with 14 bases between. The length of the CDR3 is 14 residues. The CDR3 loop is CASRRTDGDYGYTF. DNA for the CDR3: TGTGCCAGCAGGCGGACAGACGGCGACTATGGCTACACCTTC.

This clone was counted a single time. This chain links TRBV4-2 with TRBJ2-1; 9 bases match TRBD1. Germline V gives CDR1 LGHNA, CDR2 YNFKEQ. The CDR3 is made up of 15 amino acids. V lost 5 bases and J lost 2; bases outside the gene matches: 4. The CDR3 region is CASSTTGGPYNEQFF. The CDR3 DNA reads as TGTGCCAGCAGCACCACAGGGGGCCCCTACAATGAGCAGTTCTTC.

The CDR3 sequence: CASSSGRASYEQYF. CDR3 DNA sequence: TGTGCCAGCAGCAGCGGGAGGGCGTCCTACGAGCAGTACTTC. V usage is TRBV3-1 (or the pseudogene TRBV3-2) and J usage is TRBJ2-7; the match to TRBD2 covers 10 bases. Germline loops: CDR1 LGHDT, CDR2 YNNKEL (reference sequence). V shed 5 bases, J shed 1 base, and the junction held 2 bases outside the gene matches. The CDR3 consists of 14 residues.

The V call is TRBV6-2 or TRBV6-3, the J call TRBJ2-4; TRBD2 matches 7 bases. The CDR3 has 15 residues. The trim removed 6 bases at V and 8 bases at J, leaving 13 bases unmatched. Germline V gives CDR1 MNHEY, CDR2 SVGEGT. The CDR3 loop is CASSSLGGRVDIQYF. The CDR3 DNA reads TGTGCCAGCAGCTCCCTGGGAGGGAGGGTGGACATTCAGTACTTC.

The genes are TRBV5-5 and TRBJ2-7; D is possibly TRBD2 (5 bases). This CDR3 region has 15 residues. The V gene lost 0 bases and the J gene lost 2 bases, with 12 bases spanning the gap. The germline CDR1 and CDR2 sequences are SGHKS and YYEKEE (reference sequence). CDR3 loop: CASSLVPSSPYEQYF. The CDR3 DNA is TGTGCCAGCAGCTTGGTTCCTAGCTCGCCCTACGAGCAGTACTTC. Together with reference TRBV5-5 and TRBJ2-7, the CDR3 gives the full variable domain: DAGVTQSPTHLIKTRGQQVTLRCSPISGHKSVSWYQQVLGQGPQFIFQYYEKEERGRGNFPDRFSARQFPNYSSELNVNALLLGDSALYLCASSLVPSSPYEQYFGPGTRLTVT.

CDR3: CSVEAGGPTDTQYF. The DNA of the CDR3 is TGCAGCGTTGAAGCGGGGGGACCCACAGATACGCAGTATTTT. The V gene is TRBV29-1, the J gene TRBJ2-3, with 7 bases lining up with TRBD2. CDR3 length: 14 residues. V shed 1 base and J 2 bases; nucleotides not matched to a gene: 3. Germline CDR1 is SQVTM and CDR2 is ANQGSEA.

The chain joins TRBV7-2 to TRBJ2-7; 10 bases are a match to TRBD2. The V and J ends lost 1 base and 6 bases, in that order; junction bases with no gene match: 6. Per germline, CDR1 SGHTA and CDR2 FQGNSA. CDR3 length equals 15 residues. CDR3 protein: CASSLDASGSREQYF. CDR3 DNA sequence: TGTGCCAGCAGCTTAGACGCTAGCGGGAGCCGCGAGCAGTACTTC. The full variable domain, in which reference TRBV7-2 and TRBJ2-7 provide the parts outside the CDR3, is GAGVSQSPSNKVTEKGKDVELRCDPISGHTALYWYRQSLGQGLEFLIYFQGNSAPDKSGLPSDRFSAERTGGSVSTLTIQRTQQEDSAVYLCASSLDASGSREQYFGPGTRLTVT.

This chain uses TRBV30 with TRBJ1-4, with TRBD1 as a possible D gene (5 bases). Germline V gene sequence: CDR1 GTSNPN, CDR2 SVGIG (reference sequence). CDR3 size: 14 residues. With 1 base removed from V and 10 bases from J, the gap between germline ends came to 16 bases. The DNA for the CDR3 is TGTGCCTGGAGTGCAGGGTACATGGGGCGAAAACTGTTTTTT. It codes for CAWSAGYMGRKLFF.

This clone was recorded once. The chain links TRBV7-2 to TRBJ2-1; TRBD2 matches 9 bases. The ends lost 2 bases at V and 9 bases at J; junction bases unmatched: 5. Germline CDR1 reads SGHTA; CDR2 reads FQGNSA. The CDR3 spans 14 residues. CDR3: CASSLFIAGAEQFF. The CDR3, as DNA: TGTGCCAGCAGCTTATTCATAGCGGGAGCTGAGCAGTTCTTC.

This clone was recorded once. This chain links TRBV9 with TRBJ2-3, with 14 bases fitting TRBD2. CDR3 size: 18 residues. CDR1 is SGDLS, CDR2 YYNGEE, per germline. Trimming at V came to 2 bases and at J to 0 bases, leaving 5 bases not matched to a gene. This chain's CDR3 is CASSVGLAGDPSTDTQYF. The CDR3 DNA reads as TGTGCCAGCAGCGTGGGACTAGCGGGAGACCCTAGCACAGATACGCAGTATTTT.

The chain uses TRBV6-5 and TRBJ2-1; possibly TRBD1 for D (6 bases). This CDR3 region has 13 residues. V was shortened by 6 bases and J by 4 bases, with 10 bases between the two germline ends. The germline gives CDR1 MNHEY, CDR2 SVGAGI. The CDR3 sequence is CASSLDRYNEQFF. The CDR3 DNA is TGTGCCAGCAGCCTCGACAGGTACAATGAGCAGTTCTTC.

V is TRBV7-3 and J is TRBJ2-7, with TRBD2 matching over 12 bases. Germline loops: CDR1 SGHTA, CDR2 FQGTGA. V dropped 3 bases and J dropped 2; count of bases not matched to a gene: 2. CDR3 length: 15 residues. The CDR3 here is CASSLTSGGTYEQYF. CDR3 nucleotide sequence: TGTGCCAGCAGCTTGACTAGCGGGGGAACCTACGAGCAGTACTTC.

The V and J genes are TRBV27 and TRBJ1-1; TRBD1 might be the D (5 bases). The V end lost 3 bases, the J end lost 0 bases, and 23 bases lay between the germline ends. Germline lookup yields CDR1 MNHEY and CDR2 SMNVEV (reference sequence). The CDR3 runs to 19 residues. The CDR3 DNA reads TGTGCCAGCAGTTTCGCTGGGGGGGAAGCGGGGACCCTGAACACTGAAGCTTTCTTT. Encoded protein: CASSFAGGEAGTLNTEAFF.

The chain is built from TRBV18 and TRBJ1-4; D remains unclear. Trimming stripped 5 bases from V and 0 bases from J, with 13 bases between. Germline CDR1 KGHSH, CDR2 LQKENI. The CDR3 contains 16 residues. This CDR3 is CASSSSPPTTNEKLFF. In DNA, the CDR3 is TGTGCCAGCTCATCGAGTCCTCCTACAACTAATGAAAAACTGTTTTTT.

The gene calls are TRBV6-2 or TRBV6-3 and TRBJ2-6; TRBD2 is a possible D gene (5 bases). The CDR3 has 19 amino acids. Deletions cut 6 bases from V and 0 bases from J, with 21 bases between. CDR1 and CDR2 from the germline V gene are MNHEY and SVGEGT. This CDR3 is CASSLLEFSSLSGANVLTF. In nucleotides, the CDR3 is TGTGCCAGCAGCCTACTAGAGTTTTCCAGCCTCTCTGGGGCCAACGTCCTGACTTTC.

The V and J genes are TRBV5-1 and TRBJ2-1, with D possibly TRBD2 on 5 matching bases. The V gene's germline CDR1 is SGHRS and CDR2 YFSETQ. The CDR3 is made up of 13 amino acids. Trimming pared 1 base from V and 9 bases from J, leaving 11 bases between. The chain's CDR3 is CASSLIGSSEQFF. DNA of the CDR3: TGCGCCAGCAGCTTGATTGGGAGTAGTGAGCAGTTCTTC.